This T cell receptor (beta chain) came from a study of T cells after yellow fever vaccination. Study summary: Preparation of fractions with low cell numbers was performed using SMART-Seq v4 Ultra Low Input. Broader study findings: Among all clonotypes, a small share was observed in both CD4 and CD8 compartments. Clones that expanded after primary vaccination mostly reappeared after the booster (96% CD4, 88% CD8).

One entry per CDR3 protein, called by TCRdb with MiXCR from the 5' RACE reads. The sample consists of 620,000 or so distinct CDR3 sequences, about a sixth of them appearing once. In this sample, this clonotype turned up a few times. Its antigen is currently unknown. The V gene lost 2 bases and the J gene lost 5 bases, with 15 bases spanning the gap. The CDR3 contains 14 residues. Germline CDR1 is GTSNPN and CDR2 is SVGIG (reference sequence). The chain has TRBV30 and TRBJ2-5; D is undetermined. The origin of this receptor is a man aged 18 to 35 who received the YFV17D yellow fever vaccine. The sequenced sample was PBMCs, obtained 4 to 6 days after the first yellow fever vaccination. The CDR3 loop reads CAWSPARLQETQYF. The CDR3 nucleotides are TGTGCCTGGAGTCCAGCTAGGCTGCAGGAGACCCAGTACTTC.